The 3 T cell receptor beta chains below all came from one sample that was sequenced in a study of vaccination and CD4 T cells after COVID-19. What these receptors recognize is not known. Cultured CD4+ T cells had their DNA profiled by the Oncomine TCR Beta short-read assay. A single record per CDR3 protein comes from TCRdb applying MiXCR to the PCR reads. The sample consists of fewer than 18,000 distinct CDR3 sequences, roughly half of them appearing once. Stated treatment: approximately nine-day PBMC culture with coronavirus spike peptide pools or control peptides (ViraFEST assay). The specimen was CD4+ T cells from blood, cultured in vitro. The receptors stem from a human donor who had recovered from COVID-19.

The chain couples TRBV20-1 to TRBJ2-7; D is possibly TRBD1 (6 bases). CDR3 length: 11 amino acids. Germline V gene lookup returns CDR1 DFQATT and CDR2 SNEGSKA (reference sequence). V lost 6 bases, J lost 4 bases, and 10 bases lay in between. Written as DNA, the CDR3 is TGCAGTGCCCAGAGGGGGTACGAGCAGTACTTC. It yields the protein CSAQRGYEQYF.

The rearrangement links TRBV28 to TRBJ1-2; possible D gene TRBD1, 6 bases. The ends were cut back, 6 bases at V and 2 bases at J, with 10 bases in the middle. The germline CDR1 and CDR2 sequences are MDHEN and SYDVKM. The CDR3 sequence is 13 residues long. CDR3 residues: CASSSGQNYGYTF. The CDR3 nucleotides read TGTGCCAGCAGCTCAGGACAGAACTATGGCTACACCTTC.

The chain carries TRBV7-2 and TRBJ2-7; D may be TRBD1 (5 bases). CDR1 is SGHTA and CDR2 is FQGNSA in the germline V gene. CDR3 length: 13 amino acids. V lost 6 bases, J lost 6 bases, and 15 bases lay in between. CDR3 loop: CASRPGQSGEQYF. The CDR3 coding sequence is TGTGCCAGCAGGCCCGGACAATCGGGCGAGCAGTACTTC.